The 26 T cell receptor beta chains in this list originate from one sample, sequenced in a study of HIV-infected patients and healthy controls. Reverse transcription used around 480 ng RNA and constant-region primers for alpha and beta. Separate chain-specific third strand synthesis with multiplexing indices produced the alpha and beta libraries. One entry per CDR3 protein results from TCRdb running MiXCR on the 5' RACE reads. The sample consists of some 20,000 distinct CDR3 sequences, approximately 9.5% of them appearing once. No cell fractionation was done, so the repertoire covers all unsorted peripheral blood T cells. Sequencing was carried out using blood. These receptors originate from an adult in good health.

The V gene is TRBV4-1, the J gene TRBJ2-7; TRBD1 agrees at 7 bases. CDR1 and CDR2 from the germline V gene are MGHRA and YSYEKL. After removal of 2 bases from V and 5 bases from J, the junction contained 3 bases not matched to a gene. This CDR3 is 13 amino acids long. The CDR3 protein is CASSQRTGDEQYF. The CDR3 DNA reads TGCGCCAGCAGCCAACGAACAGGGGACGAGCAGTACTTC.

This clonotype was counted a few times. The rearrangement joins TRBV11-3 to TRBJ2-1; 7 bases match TRBD2. The CDR3 totals 15 residues. V shed 0 bases, J shed 5 bases, and the junction held 4 bases outside the gene matches. Looked up from germline, CDR1 is SGHNT and CDR2 is YENEEA. This chain's CDR3 is CASSLEWRGNNEQFF. DNA for the CDR3: TGTGCCAGCAGCTTAGAGTGGCGGGGGAACAATGAGCAGTTCTTC.

The sample holds many counts of this clonotype. The chain is built from TRBV7-9 and TRBJ2-7; 9 bases fit TRBD1. Losses at the gene ends were 3 bases for V and 6 bases for J; bases not matched to a gene: 9. This CDR3 has 15 amino acids. Germline V gives CDR1 SEHNR, CDR2 FQNEAQ (reference sequence). The CDR3: CASSLGTGTAGEQYF. DNA for the CDR3: TGTGCCAGCAGCTTGGGGACAGGGACAGCTGGCGAGCAGTACTTC.

In this sample, this clonotype turned up many times. This sequence joins TRBV2 and TRBJ2-7; no clear D. The germline V gene encodes CDR1 SNHLY and CDR2 FYNNEI. V lost 5 bases to trimming and J lost 2 bases, with 7 bases between them. This CDR3 has 12 residues. The chain's CDR3 is CASSSITYEQYF. CDR3 coding DNA: TGTGCCAGCAGTTCCATAACCTACGAGCAGTACTTC.

This clonotype was counted many times. The V gene is TRBV7-2, the J gene TRBJ2-7; 7 bases agree with TRBD1. The germline V gene has CDR1 SGHTA and CDR2 FQGNSA. The J segment lost 3 bases and the V segment lost 5 bases, leaving 10 bases of the junction unmatched. The CDR3 consists of 15 residues. The CDR3 reads CASSPTGSWLYEQYF. DNA of the CDR3: TGTGCCAGCAGCCCGACAGGGAGTTGGCTCTACGAGCAGTACTTC.

This clonotype is medium-sized by share. V gene TRBV2 combines with J gene TRBJ1-1; TRBD1 matches 7 bases. This CDR3 has 13 residues. With V trimmed by 6 bases and J by 1 base, 2 bases remained unmatched. CDR1 SNHLY and CDR2 FYNNEI come from the germline V gene. CDR3 region: CASSRQGNTEAFF. CDR3 DNA: TGTGCCAGCAGCCGACAGGGGAACACTGAAGCTTTCTTT.

This clonotype was observed many times. The V and J genes are TRBV12-3 or TRBV12-4 and TRBJ1-2; the match to TRBD1 covers 11 bases. The CDR3 contains 17 residues. V shed 2 bases and J 1 base; nucleotides not matched to a gene: 6. The CDR3 nucleotides read TGTGCCAGCAGTTTATGGACAGGGGGCCCACATAACTATGGCTACACCTTC. It encodes CASSLWTGGPHNYGYTF.

This clonotype counts as medium-sized. The chain joins TRBV3-1 to TRBJ2-5; perhaps TRBD1 as D (5 bases). This CDR3 spans 12 amino acids. V was trimmed by 1 base and J by 5 bases, leaving 5 bases between them. Germline lookup yields CDR1 LGHDT and CDR2 YNNKEL (reference sequence). CDR3 sequence reads: CASSQGGETQYF. CDR3 coding DNA: TGTGCCAGCAGCCAAGGGGGCGAGACCCAGTACTTC.

This clonotype was counted ten times or more. This sequence joins TRBV12-3 or TRBV12-4 and TRBJ2-7; D is undetermined. CDR3 length: 15 residues. Trimming shortened V by 3 bases and J by 4 bases, and 16 bases separated the two germline ends. The CDR3 protein is CASSFRVGSGYEQYF. CDR3 nucleotide sequence: TGTGCCAGCAGTTTCCGAGTGGGTTCCGGATACGAGCAGTACTTC.

The table lists this clonotype with a few counts. CDR3 protein: CASSPGAAGANVLTF. The CDR3, as DNA: TGTGCCAGCTCACCGGGGGCTGCTGGGGCCAACGTCCTGACTTTC. The chain is built from TRBV18 and TRBJ2-6; D possibly corresponds to TRBD1 (6 bases). Germline CDR1 KGHSH, CDR2 LQKENI. V lost 3 bases to trimming and J lost 2 bases, with 8 bases between them. This CDR3 has 15 amino acids.

This clonotype is deemed medium-sized. This sequence joins TRBV12-3 or TRBV12-4 and TRBJ2-1; TRBD2 agrees at 13 bases. CDR3 length: 14 amino acids. With V trimmed by 5 bases and J by 8 bases, 3 bases remained unmatched. The CDR3: CASSTSGRVDEQFF. CDR3 sequence (DNA): TGTGCCAGCAGTACTAGCGGGAGGGTCGATGAGCAGTTCTTC.

This clonotype appeared a few times. The V call is TRBV7-2, the J call TRBJ1-5; D is possibly TRBD1 (6 bases). Germline V lookup: CDR1 SGHTA, CDR2 FQGNSA. V was clipped by 1 base and J by 1 base, with 11 bases between them. The CDR3 loop spans 16 amino acids. Here the CDR3 DNA reads TGTGCCAGCAGCTTAGTTTCAGGGGCGAGCAATCAGCCCCAGCATTTT. Protein sequence: CASSLVSGASNQPQHF.

By share, this clonotype ranks as medium-sized (0.01 to 0.1%). The rearrangement links TRBV20-1 to TRBJ1-5, with 8 nucleotides matching TRBD1. Germline V gene lookup returns CDR1 DFQATT and CDR2 SNEGSKA (reference sequence). The CDR3 extends over 13 amino acids. The V segment lost 5 bases and the J segment 2 bases; nucleotides outside the gene matches: 2. The DNA of the CDR3 is TGCAGTGCTGTGACAGGGGGCAATCAGCCCCAGCATTTT. Its translation: CSAVTGGNQPQHF.

This clonotype was recorded many times. The V and J genes are TRBV2 and TRBJ2-1, with D possibly being TRBD1 (5 bases). CDR1 and CDR2 from the germline V gene are SNHLY and FYNNEI. The ends were cut back, 8 bases at V and 8 bases at J, with 16 bases in the middle. The CDR3 totals 13 residues. CDR3 nucleotide sequence: TGTGCCAGCCAAGGGGCTATAGAAGATGAGCAGTTCTTC. Translating it yields CASQGAIEDEQFF.

The table lists this clonotype with many counts. CDR3 coding DNA: TGTGCCAGCAGTTTAAGACCGAATGAAAAACTGTTTTTT. As protein: CASSLRPNEKLFF. This sequence joins TRBV27 and TRBJ1-4; the D is unclear. Germline assignment: CDR1 MNHEY and CDR2 SMNVEV (reference sequence). CDR3 size: 13 residues. V was trimmed by 2 bases and J by 5 bases, leaving 6 bases between them.

The sample holds many counts of this clonotype. V gene TRBV9 combines with J gene TRBJ2-1, with TRBD2 as a possible D gene (5 bases). The CDR3 runs to 13 residues. Per the germline V gene, CDR1 is SGDLS and CDR2 is YYNGEE. Trimming left V 3 bases short and J 6 bases short, with 10 bases between. The CDR3 nucleotides read TGTGCCAGCAGCGAGACCAGCGGCAATGAGCAGTTCTTC. The encoded protein is CASSETSGNEQFF.

This clonotype was observed a few times. The CDR3 bases are TGTGCCAGTAGTTTCGCGAACACCGGGGAGCTGTTTTTT. It specifies CASSFANTGELFF. This chain links TRBV19 with TRBJ2-2; D gene unclear. Germline CDR1 and CDR2: LNHDA and SQIVND (reference sequence). The CDR3 spans 13 residues. V was cut by 5 bases and J by 0 bases, with 4 bases left in between.

This clonotype is deemed medium-sized. The chain uses TRBV3-1 and TRBJ1-1; D perhaps matches TRBD1 (5 bases). The ends were cut back, 0 bases at V and 6 bases at J, with 11 bases in the middle. The CDR3 length is 14 residues. Germline assignment: CDR1 LGHDT and CDR2 YNNKEL (reference sequence). The CDR3 loop is CASSQDQLGPEAFF. CDR3 nucleotides: TGTGCCAGCAGCCAAGATCAGTTGGGACCTGAAGCTTTCTTT.

Judged by abundance, this clonotype is medium-sized. The chain recombines TRBV7-9 with TRBJ2-3, with a weak D call TRBD1 (5 bases). Trimming cost V 2 bases and J 2 bases, with 11 bases left between them. The CDR3 has 15 residues. Germline V gene lookup returns CDR1 SEHNR and CDR2 FQNEAQ (reference sequence). CDR3 residues: CASSLISTDTDTQYF. As DNA, the CDR3 is TGTGCCAGCAGCTTAATATCGACAGACACAGATACGCAGTATTTT.

This clonotype was seen at least ten times. This rearrangement joins TRBV20-1 to TRBJ2-3; TRBD1 agrees at 10 bases. Germline CDR1 DFQATT, CDR2 SNEGSKA (reference sequence). This CDR3 is built from 18 residues. The trim removed 5 bases at V and 0 bases at J, leaving 14 bases unmatched. The CDR3 region is CSAHDRGLPFTSTDTQYF. CDR3 bases: TGCAGTGCTCACGACAGGGGGCTCCCTTTTACTAGCACAGATACGCAGTATTTT.

In its sample, this clonotype was seen many times. CDR3 loop: CASNRDRASDTQYF. CDR3 nucleotide sequence: TGCGCCAGCAATAGGGACAGGGCCTCCGATACGCAGTATTTT. V gene TRBV5-1 combines with J gene TRBJ2-3; TRBD1 matches 9 bases. The junction had 8 bases not matched to a gene; V was cut back by 6 bases and J by 6 bases. This CDR3 has 14 residues. CDR1 is SGHRS and CDR2 is YFSETQ in the germline V gene.

This clonotype has at least ten counts. V is TRBV12-3 or TRBV12-4 and J is TRBJ1-1; maybe TRBD1 (6 bases). V shed 6 bases and J shed 8 bases, with 16 bases lying between them. There are 13 residues in the CDR3. Here the CDR3 reads CASSPGGGGEAFF. The CDR3 DNA sequence: TGTGCCAGCAGCCCGGGGGGGGGCGGAGAAGCTTTCTTT.

This clonotype was observed at least ten times. CDR3 in amino acids: CAISESLGQNSPLHF. The CDR3 coding sequence is TGTGCCATCAGTGAGTCACTGGGACAGAATTCACCCCTCCACTTT. The chain recombines TRBV10-3 with TRBJ1-6, with 7 bases lining up with TRBD1. After removal of 0 bases from V and 7 bases from J, the junction contained 3 bases not matched to a gene. Germline assignment: CDR1 ENHRY and CDR2 SYGVKD. The CDR3 is made up of 15 amino acids.

The chain is built from TRBV4-2 and TRBJ2-7; TRBD1 or TRBD2 may be the D gene (5 bases each). The CDR3 consists of 15 residues. CDR1 LGHNA and CDR2 YNFKEQ come from the germline V gene. Trimming left V 4 bases short and J 3 bases short, with 16 bases between. CDR3 sequence reads: CASSRRILGDYEQYF. Here the CDR3 DNA reads TGTGCCAGCAGCCGAAGAATCTTGGGGGACTACGAGCAGTACTTC.

This clonotype has ten or more counts. The chain combines TRBV12-3 or TRBV12-4 with TRBJ2-1; 7 bases map to TRBD2. V lost 3 bases to trimming and J lost 4 bases; unmatched junction nucleotides: 6. The CDR3 runs 15 residues. DNA for the CDR3: TGTGCCAGCAGTTTCCCGGGAGGAGGGTACAATGAGCAGTTCTTC. It encodes CASSFPGGGYNEQFF.

On this clonotype: A much more abundant neighbour one base away suggests this may be a read error. This chain links TRBV12-3 or TRBV12-4 with TRBJ2-3; 7 bases line up with TRBD1. V dropped 7 bases and J dropped 5; count of bases not matched to a gene: 9. This CDR3 contains 14 residues. Here the CDR3 DNA reads TGTGCCAGCACATTGGGACAGCTCAAAGATACGCAGTATTTT. Protein product: CASTLGQLKDTQYF.